This is a list of T cell receptor beta chains from one sample in a study of T-cell memory formation after mild COVID-19. TCRdb called the 5' RACE reads again in MiXCR, with one record for every CDR3 protein. The table lists 380,000 or so distinct CDR3 sequences, roughly 13% of them singletons. Sequenced input: PBMCs or a T cell subset sorted from them (not recorded which). The receptors shown here come from a man between 18 and 29 years old who had mild COVID-19 (a few samples of this study predate the infection). Cell type and time point are not known. Each CDR3 is given without its conserved first and last residue. Rows give clone size only sometimes, using once, few, many, or a class for an expanded clone.

>.|TRBV29-1|TRBJ2-3
SVEDWAGGLDTQY
>.|TRBV11-1|TRBJ1-2
ASSFSERAEYGYT
>few|TRBV7-2|TRBJ1-5
ASSSDSQPQH
>.|TRBV11-2|TRBJ2-3
ASRILEGLGTDTQY
>few|TRBV20-1|TRBJ2-5
SARDRASETQY
>many|TRBV27|TRBJ2-1
ASSLVAGGEQF
>.|TRBV30|TRBJ1-5
AWNWGQNQPQH
>few|TRBV6-2/TRBV6-3|TRBJ2-2
ASSYSKGGGRTGELF
>few|TRBV20-1|TRBJ2-1
SARRAGPFDNEQF
>.|TRBV3-1|TRBJ2-2
ASSQVERKITGELF
>.|TRBV2|TRBJ2-1
ANQRDTYNEQF
>.|TRBV20-1|TRBJ2-3
SARDQRGAGDTQY
>.|TRBV15|TRBJ2-5
ATSRDSGTLPGTQY
>.|TRBV7-6|TRBJ2-1
ASSSGQGLYAEQF
>many|TRBV9|TRBJ2-5
ASSVDRGRETQY
>.|TRBV12-3/TRBV12-4|TRBJ2-5
ASSLNGGIQETQY